Each of the 25 T cell receptor beta chains below was sequenced from the same sample in a study of blood T cell repertoires in COVID-19. TCRdb's table, derived via immunoSEQ multiplex PCR, lists solely in-frame clones and lacks some. This sample has roughly 130,000 clones; approximately 90% occur once, and the top ten carry approximately 4.3%. The sample consisted of peripheral blood. Receptor source: a man aged 35 to 55 with acute or convalescent COVID-19.

The rearrangement links TRBV19 to TRBJ2-5; D ambiguous. The V gene's germline CDR1 is LNHDA and CDR2 SQIVND (reference sequence). The CDR3 has 13 residues. V was trimmed by 5 bases and J by 5 bases, leaving 12 bases between them. In nucleotides, the CDR3 is TGTGCCAGTAGTCCGAGAACGGTGGAGACCCAGTACTTC. Translating gives CASSPRTVETQYF. Full variable domain (remainder filled in from reference TRBV19 and TRBJ2-5): DGGITQSPKYLFRKEGQNVTLSCEQNLNHDAMYWYRQDPGQGLRLIYYSQIVNDFQKGDIAEGYSVSREKKESFPLTVTSAQKNPTAFYLCASSPRTVETQYFGPGTRLLVL.

The chain employs TRBV19 and TRBJ1-4; the D gene is possibly TRBD1 (6 bases). Germline values: CDR1 LNHDA, CDR2 SQIVND (reference sequence). This CDR3 contains 18 residues. Between the trimmed V and J ends, which lost 6 bases and 0 bases, there was a span of 20 bases. CDR3 nucleotides: TGTGCCAGTAGACCGCCACAGGGAGCATTTGCAACTAATGAAAAACTGTTTTTT. Its translation: CASRPPQGAFATNEKLFF.

The chain uses TRBV13 and TRBJ1-2; TRBD1 aligns across 10 bases. CDR3 size: 16 residues. Trimming took 0 bases from V and 4 from J; bases not matched to a gene: 5. CDR1 is PRHDT, CDR2 FYEKMQ, per germline (reference sequence). In nucleotides, the CDR3 is TGTGCCAGCAGCTTAGGGACAGGGGGCCGGGGCTATGGCTACACCTTC. Translated: CASSLGTGGRGYGYTF. Using reference TRBV13 and TRBJ1-2 for the parts outside the CDR3, the full variable domain is AAGVIQSPRHLIKEKRETATLKCYPIPRHDTVYWYQQGPGQDPQFLISFYEKMQSDKGSIPDRFSAQQFSDYHSELNMSSLELGDSALYFCASSLGTGGRGYGYTFGSGTRLTVV.

This sequence joins TRBV11-2 and TRBJ1-2; TRBD1 matches 9 bases. After removal of 5 bases from V and 8 bases from J, the junction contained 9 bases not matched to a gene. This CDR3 spans 14 amino acids. CDR1 is SGHAT and CDR2 is FQNNGV in the germline V gene. CDR3 DNA sequence: TGTGCCAGCAGCACTCCAAACAGGGGGCGCGGCTACACCTTC. This sequence encodes CASSTPNRGRGYTF.

CDR3 loop: CASSPYQRQDTEAFF. CDR3 sequence (DNA): TGTGCCAGCTCACCATATCAACGGCAGGACACTGAAGCTTTCTTT. This chain connects TRBV18 to TRBJ1-1; D call uncertain. Germline-derived CDR1 and CDR2 are KGHSH and LQKENI. V was cut by 2 bases and J by 3 bases, with 13 bases left in between. The CDR3 has 15 residues.

The V and J genes are TRBV4-1 and TRBJ1-2; 10 bases map to TRBD1. The trim removed 1 base at V and 4 bases at J, leaving 9 bases unmatched. There are 17 residues in the CDR3. Germline CDR1 and CDR2: MGHRA and YSYEKL. This chain's CDR3 is CASSQAGTGVDRYGYTF. CDR3 bases: TGCGCCAGCAGCCAAGCCGGGACAGGGGTAGATCGCTATGGCTACACCTTC.

The chain employs TRBV21-1 and TRBJ1-4; the table gives TRBD1 as D, unverified against the DNA. TRBV21-1 is recorded as a pseudogene. This CDR3 has 16 residues. The CDR3 sequence: CASSKAVRQPNEKLFF. Here the CDR3 DNA reads TGTGCCAGCAGCAAAGCCGTGCGACAGCCTAATGAAAAACTGTTTTTT.

The chain combines TRBV6-2 or TRBV6-3 with TRBJ2-3; 7 bases match TRBD2. CDR3 length equals 16 residues. V was clipped by 2 bases and J by 1 base; unmatched bases: 6. Germline lookup yields CDR1 MNHEY and CDR2 SVGEGT. CDR3 residues: CASSYPRAGGTDTQYF. In DNA, the CDR3 is TGTGCCAGCAGTTACCCACGGGCGGGGGGCACAGATACGCAGTATTTT.

V usage is TRBV3-1 (or the pseudogene TRBV3-2) and J usage is TRBJ1-2; 9 positions match TRBD1. Germline lookup yields CDR1 LGHDT and CDR2 YNNKEL (reference sequence). The CDR3 contains 16 residues. V lost 4 bases to trimming and J lost 4 bases; unmatched junction nucleotides: 10. CDR3 sequence reads: CASSRSRDRVGYGYTF. The CDR3 nucleotides are TGTGCCAGCAGCCGAAGCCGGGACAGGGTCGGCTATGGCTACACCTTC.

The CDR3, as DNA: TGTGCCAGCAGCTTAGACGCTAACTATGGCTACACCTTC. It encodes CASSLDANYGYTF. This rearrangement joins TRBV11-2 to TRBJ1-2, with unresolved D. V lost 0 bases to trimming and J lost 0 bases, with 2 bases between them. CDR1 and CDR2 from the germline V gene are SGHAT and FQNNGV. CDR3 length equals 13 residues.

The genes are TRBV5-4 and TRBJ2-7, with 7 bases that match TRBD2. Germline CDR1 is SGHNT and CDR2 is YYREEE (reference sequence). The trim removed 4 bases at V and 4 bases at J, leaving 5 bases unmatched. The CDR3 contains 13 residues. The CDR3 bases are TGTGCCAGCAGCCTAGCGGCCCAATACGAGCAGTACTTC. Amino acids: CASSLAAQYEQYF. Full variable domain (missing parts from reference TRBV5-4 and TRBJ2-7): ETGVTQSPTHLIKTRGQQVTLRCSSQSGHNTVSWYQQALGQGPQFIFQYYREEENGRGNFPPRFSGLQFPNYSSELNVNALELDDSALYLCASSLAAQYEQYFGPGTRLTVT.

The rearrangement uses TRBV3-1 (or the pseudogene TRBV3-2) and TRBJ1-2, with D possibly TRBD1 on 5 matching bases. The V gene lost 7 bases and the J gene lost 7 bases, with 22 bases spanning the gap. Germline loops: CDR1 LGHDT, CDR2 YNNKEL (reference sequence). CDR3 length equals 15 residues. Written as DNA, the CDR3 is TGTGCCAGCACCCCATCGACCGGCGGGGGGGGTGGCTACACCTTC. Translated, it gives CASTPSTGGGGGYTF.

The rearrangement joins TRBV24-1 to TRBJ2-1; D is unclear. V was clipped by 4 bases and J by 12 bases, with 15 bases between them. The CDR3 consists of 13 residues. The germline CDR1 and CDR2 sequences are KGHDR and SFDVKD. Here the CDR3 DNA reads TGTGCCACCAGTGACGATCGTTACTTTGTGCAGTTCTTC. Translating it yields CATSDDRYFVQFF.

This chain connects TRBV9 to TRBJ1-4; D ambiguous. The CDR3 has 15 residues. Trimming stripped 4 bases from V and 8 bases from J, with 18 bases between. Germline loops: CDR1 SGDLS, CDR2 YYNGEE. CDR3 in DNA: TGTGCCAGCAGCATCCGTGACGGAAGAGGGGAAAAACTGTTTTTT. It is translated as CASSIRDGRGEKLFF.

This chain joins TRBV19 and TRBJ2-5; D may be TRBD2 (6 bases). The CDR3 spans 15 residues. Germline CDR1 LNHDA, CDR2 SQIVND (reference sequence). V lost 7 bases to trimming and J lost 2 bases, with 17 bases between them. The CDR3 sequence: CASTRIGGLQETQYF. Written as DNA, the CDR3 is TGTGCCAGTACGAGAATCGGGGGACTTCAAGAGACCCAGTACTTC.

The J gene is TRBJ2-1, the V gene TRBV6-2 or TRBV6-3, with TRBD2 identical over 10 bases. The CDR3 totals 15 residues. After removal of 5 bases from V and 7 bases from J, the junction contained 8 bases not matched to a gene. Looked up from germline, CDR1 is MNHEY and CDR2 is SVGEGT. The CDR3 DNA is TGTGCCAGCAGTGTTCTAGCGGGGGTCGGGAATGAGCAGTTCTTC. Translated, it gives CASSVLAGVGNEQFF.

The CDR3 DNA reads as TGTGCCAGTAGTGGTGGGACAGGGGGCAATCAGCCCCAGCATTTT. Residues: CASSGGTGGNQPQHF. The V call is TRBV19, the J call TRBJ1-5; TRBD1 matches 10 bases. The CDR3 runs 15 residues. After removal of 5 bases from V and 2 bases from J, the junction contained 3 bases not matched to a gene. Germline V gene sequence: CDR1 LNHDA, CDR2 SQIVND (reference sequence).

This clone was detected only a few times. The V and J genes are TRBV4-3 and TRBJ2-7; D is unresolved. The CDR3 spans 17 residues. The germline gives CDR1 LGHNA, CDR2 YSLEER. Trimming removed 4 bases at V and 2 bases at J, with 21 bases between. The CDR3 sequence is CASSPHFPEHAPYEQYF. DNA for the CDR3: TGCGCCAGCAGCCCGCATTTCCCCGAGCACGCCCCCTACGAGCAGTACTTC.

The rearrangement uses TRBV5-1 and TRBJ2-5; D might be TRBD2 (6 bases). Germline loops: CDR1 SGHRS, CDR2 YFSETQ. V was clipped by 4 bases and J by 3 bases, with 13 bases between them. The CDR3 extends over 14 amino acids. Here the CDR3 reads CASSTGLWKETQYF. CDR3 DNA sequence: TGCGCCAGCAGCACGGGACTCTGGAAAGAGACCCAGTACTTC. The full variable domain, its missing parts supplied by reference TRBV5-1 and TRBJ2-5, is KAGVTQTPRYLIKTRGQQVTLSCSPISGHRSVSWYQQTPGQGLQFLFEYFSETQRNKGNFPGRFSGRQFSNSRSEMNVSTLELGDSALYLCASSTGLWKETQYFGPGTRLLVL.

The rearrangement uses TRBV3-1 (or the pseudogene TRBV3-2) and TRBJ2-1, with TRBD2 matching 7 bases. The V gene end was trimmed by 1 base and the J gene end by 4 bases; junction bases not matched to a gene: 10. Germline values: CDR1 LGHDT, CDR2 YNNKEL (reference sequence). The CDR3 sequence is 17 residues long. In DNA form, the CDR3 reads TGTGCCAGCAGCCAAGGACCCACGGGGGGACGGTACAATGAGCAGTTCTTC. Translation gives CASSQGPTGGRYNEQFF.

The chain employs TRBV19 and TRBJ1-5, with 9 bases identical to TRBD1. The V gene end was trimmed by 4 bases and the J gene end by 6 bases; junction bases not matched to a gene: 1. CDR3 size: 13 residues. Germline CDR1 and CDR2: LNHDA and SQIVND (reference sequence). The CDR3 sequence: CASSKDRGQPQHF. The CDR3 DNA follows: TGTGCCAGTAGTAAGGACAGGGGTCAGCCCCAGCATTTT.

This chain uses TRBV9 with TRBJ2-1; 8 nucleotides line up with TRBD2. The trim removed 0 bases at V and 5 bases at J, leaving 1 base unmatched. CDR1 SGDLS and CDR2 YYNGEE come from the germline V gene. This CDR3 has 14 residues. The CDR3 here is CASSVAGGNNEQFF. The DNA for the CDR3 is TGTGCCAGCAGCGTAGCGGGAGGGAACAATGAGCAGTTCTTC.

The V gene is TRBV19, the J gene TRBJ2-7; the D gene is possibly TRBD2 (6 bases). The CDR3 extends over 14 amino acids. Germline lookup yields CDR1 LNHDA and CDR2 SQIVND (reference sequence). V lost 1 base to trimming and J lost 7 bases, with 14 bases between them. The CDR3 sequence is CASSIGAGRREQYF. CDR3 sequence (DNA): TGTGCCAGTAGTATAGGAGCGGGCCGAAGGGAGCAGTACTTC. Based on the CDR3 plus reference TRBV19 and TRBJ2-7, the full variable domain is DGGITQSPKYLFRKEGQNVTLSCEQNLNHDAMYWYRQDPGQGLRLIYYSQIVNDFQKGDIAEGYSVSREKKESFPLTVTSAQKNPTAFYLCASSIGAGRREQYFGPGTRLTVT.

V and J are TRBV3-1 (or the pseudogene TRBV3-2) and TRBJ2-3; 8 bases align to TRBD2. The CDR3 contains 16 residues. V gave up 0 bases and J gave up 0 bases; unmatched junction bases: 2. Germline V gene sequence: CDR1 LGHDT, CDR2 YNNKEL (reference sequence). The CDR3 reads CASSQEPSGSTDTQYF. CDR3 coding DNA: TGTGCCAGCAGCCAAGAGCCTAGCGGGAGCACAGATACGCAGTATTTT.

V usage is TRBV29-1 and J usage is TRBJ1-1, with D possibly being TRBD1 (5 bases). CDR1 is SQVTM, CDR2 ANQGSEA, per germline. V was clipped by 4 bases and J by 1 base, with 7 bases between them. This CDR3 has 12 amino acids. CDR3 loop: CSVVQGNTEAFF. The CDR3 DNA is TGCAGCGTTGTTCAGGGGAACACTGAAGCTTTCTTT.